This record covers a single TCR beta chain. The sample belongs to a study of cytomegalovirus exposure and HLA in healthy donors. The V end was cut by 5 bases, the J end by 8 bases, with 9 bases between. Looked up from germline, CDR1 is SEHNR and CDR2 is FQNEAQ (reference sequence). The CDR3 contains 11 residues. It was with 60 Vbeta and 13 Jbeta primers that the PCR ran. TCRdb keeps only in-frame clones here, not all; method: immunoSEQ multiplex PCR. The sample has about 170,000 clones, around 83% seen once. Sample: PBMCs. The clonotype was recovered from a man younger than 30 in good health and CMV-seropositive. This rearrangement joins TRBV7-9 to TRBJ1-1; D is possibly TRBD1 (6 bases). CDR3 nucleotide sequence: TGTGCCAGCAGCGTGGGGGCAGAAGCTTTCTTT. Protein sequence: CASSVGAEAFF.